This T cell receptor (beta chain) originates from a study of T cells in localized non-small cell lung cancer. TCRdb's table, derived via immunoSEQ multiplex PCR, lists solely in-frame clones and lacks some. The sample contains roughly 20,000 clones, around 90% of which appear only once. This clone turned up a few times. V was cut by 7 bases and J by 2 bases, with 9 bases left in between. This CDR3 contains 13 residues. Per the germline V gene, CDR1 is SNHLY and CDR2 is FYNNEI. This sequence was found in a male donor aged 60 or older with stage I squamous cell lung carcinoma. V and J are TRBV2 and TRBJ1-3; D uncertain. This specimen was peripheral blood, taken before any cancer treatment. The CDR3 protein is CASTVIAGNTIYF. CDR3 nucleotide sequence: TGTGCCAGCACGGTCATAGCTGGAAACACCATATATTTT.